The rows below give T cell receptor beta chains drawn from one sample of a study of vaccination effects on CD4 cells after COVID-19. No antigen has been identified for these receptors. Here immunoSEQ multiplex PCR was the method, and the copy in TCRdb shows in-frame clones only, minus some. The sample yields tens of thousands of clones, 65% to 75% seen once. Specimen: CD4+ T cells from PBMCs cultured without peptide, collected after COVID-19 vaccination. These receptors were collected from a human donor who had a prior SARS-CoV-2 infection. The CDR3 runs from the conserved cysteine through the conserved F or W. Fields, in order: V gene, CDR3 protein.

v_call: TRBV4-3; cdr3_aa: CASSQVVGLWELFF
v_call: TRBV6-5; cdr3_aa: CASSYSVQTQYF
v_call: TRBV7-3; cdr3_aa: CASSLRGGTGELFF
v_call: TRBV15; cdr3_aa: CATSRDRTAFSTDTQYF
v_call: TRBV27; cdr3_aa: CASRLSGGYEQFF
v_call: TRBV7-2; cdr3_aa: CASLPSRSAETQYF
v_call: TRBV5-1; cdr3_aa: CASSLYAGGLTDTQYF
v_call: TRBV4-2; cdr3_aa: CASSLDTGTRSRYF
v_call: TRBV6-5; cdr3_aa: CASSYFVAGGPYEQYF
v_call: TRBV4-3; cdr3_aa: CASSYGTSGYEQFF
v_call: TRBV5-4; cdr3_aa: CASSLRETEAFF
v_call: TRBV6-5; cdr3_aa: CASRTGNIAEAFF
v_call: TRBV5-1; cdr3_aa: CASATTGPDTQYF
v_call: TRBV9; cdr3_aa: CASSVEVGRGGGYTF
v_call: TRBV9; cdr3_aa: CASSVAGLPHLAKNIQYF
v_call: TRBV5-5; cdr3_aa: CASSLEWGGGTEAFF
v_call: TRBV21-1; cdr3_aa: CASSKAGGPKNIQYF
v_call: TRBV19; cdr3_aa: CASTEEGPHAGELFF
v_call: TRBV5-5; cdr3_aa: CASSSDTTYEQYF